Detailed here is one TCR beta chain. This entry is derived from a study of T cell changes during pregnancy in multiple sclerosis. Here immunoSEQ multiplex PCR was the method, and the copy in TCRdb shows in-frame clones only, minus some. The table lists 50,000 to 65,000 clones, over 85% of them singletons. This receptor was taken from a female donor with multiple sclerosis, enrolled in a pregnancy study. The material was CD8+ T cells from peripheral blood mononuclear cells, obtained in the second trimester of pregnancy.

The chain's CDR3 is CASSSHSRDTQYF. The CDR3 DNA reads TGTGCCAGCAGTTCACACTCCAGGGATACGCAGTATTTT. The rearrangement links TRBV27 to TRBJ2-3; unclear D gene. The CDR3 spans 13 residues. Trimming removed 4 bases at V and 6 bases at J, with 11 bases between. The germline V gene has CDR1 MNHEY and CDR2 SMNVEV (reference sequence).